The subject of this entry is one TCR beta chain. It lacks a known antigen. Per-base qualities were not stored, and no clone one base away is much larger. The germline V gene gives CDR1 as LGHNA and CDR2 as YSLEER. The junction carries 8 bases between V and J, which are trimmed by 4 bases and 3 bases respectively. From cysteine to phenylalanine, the CDR3 is 13 amino acids long. The CDR3 DNA has 39 bases and is translated from base 1. The data were obtained in a study of human T cells and chemical hapten exposure (dated by TCRdb to about 2021). Describing the broader study: For sensitization, 2% DPC in acetone was applied to an approximately 2 cm by approximately 2 cm area of upper inner arm skin. In alopecia patients, the study followed how the peripheral blood TCR repertoire changed in vivo over primary and secondary sensitization to diphenylcyclopropenone (DPC), a hapten. Patch tests used Finn chambers with 0.01% DPC on the upper back, scored after 6 days by International Contact Dermatitis Research Group standards. Throughout the approximately 24-week study period, patients were also given weekly therapeutic DPC doses on the scalp. Blood samples were taken from patients before sensitization (week 0) and then at 2, 6 and about 24 weeks after DPC sensitization. Twenty-nine alopecia patients gave blood for TCR sequencing at one to four time points (pre-sensitization, 2, 6 and 24 weeks). Libraries were pooled for sequencing, and per-sample TCR yields varied mainly because of small differences in library volumes within the pool. The mostly female patient cohort included alopecia areata with under or over 50% scalp involvement, alopecia totalis and alopecia universalis. Broad study findings and their caveats: Because every patient had alopecia, a presumed autoimmune disease, the patients' immune response might differ from that of healthy individuals. Significantly more large CDR3 similarity clusters were formed by expanded TCRs than by pre-sensitization or healthy control sets, consistent with antigen-driven responses. The number of TCRs above 1 in 1000 frequency did not change with DPC sensitization; there was no evidence of global repertoire structure alterations. A positive correlation was found between the number of PT1 expanded TCRs and patch test score, with significance reached at thresholds 8, 16 and 32 but not 4. Repeated subsampling changed both the strength of the expansion versus patch-test correlation and the threshold at which that correlation became significant.

Library preparation employed RACE. This sample was sequenced with a NextSeq 500. Library preparation attached unique molecular identifiers to individual cDNA molecules for quantitative, reproducible TCR counting. For every blood RNA sample, sequencing covered both the TCR alpha and TCR beta chains. The source study handled its data this way. The median number of TCRs per sample was approximately 96,000, ranging from about 20,000 to 700,000. The Decombinator software suite was used to annotate V, J and CDR3 in the TCR reads. For PS versus PT1 abundance plots, all samples were subsampled to the same number of TCRs (28,000). TCRs were defined as expanded if absent before sensitization and observed at least eight times at the 2-week time point. TCRdb reprocessing: public reads trimmed at Q25 with fastp, clones called with MiXCR, in-frame beta chains kept. Merged by CDR3 protein, the rows form single entries marked with the most common genes and DNA. The V and J calls here are based on TCRdb, not the publication. The sample contains over 85,000 distinct CDR3 sequences, 9.5% to 15% of them found a single time. The ten largest clones represent around 2.2% of the sample.

Explained via the paper, the time point label denotes: patch test 1, 2 weeks after DPC sensitization. The meaning of the sample's treatment or condition label: therapeutic diphenylcyclopropenone sensitization with weekly scalp DPC. At each patch-test visit, blood was drawn before the patch test was applied. Patients were eligible if aged 18 to 70, diagnosed with alopecia and judged suitable for DPC therapy, and pregnant patients were excluded. Total RNA was extracted from unfractionated whole blood collected in Tempus Blood RNA tubes. The chain employs TRBV4-3 and TRBJ2-3; the D region possibly corresponds to TRBD2 (5 bases align). This clonotype was sampled from a woman between 40 and 55 years old with alopecia areata. Some clones in this sample may be carry-over from other donors' samples. The sequencing used whole blood, collected in connection with sensitization to the hapten diphenylcyclopropenone (DPC). The CDR3 amino acid sequence is: CASSRTRTDTQYF. The nucleotide sequence is TGCGCCAGCAGCCGGACTCGAACAGATACGCAGTATTTT.